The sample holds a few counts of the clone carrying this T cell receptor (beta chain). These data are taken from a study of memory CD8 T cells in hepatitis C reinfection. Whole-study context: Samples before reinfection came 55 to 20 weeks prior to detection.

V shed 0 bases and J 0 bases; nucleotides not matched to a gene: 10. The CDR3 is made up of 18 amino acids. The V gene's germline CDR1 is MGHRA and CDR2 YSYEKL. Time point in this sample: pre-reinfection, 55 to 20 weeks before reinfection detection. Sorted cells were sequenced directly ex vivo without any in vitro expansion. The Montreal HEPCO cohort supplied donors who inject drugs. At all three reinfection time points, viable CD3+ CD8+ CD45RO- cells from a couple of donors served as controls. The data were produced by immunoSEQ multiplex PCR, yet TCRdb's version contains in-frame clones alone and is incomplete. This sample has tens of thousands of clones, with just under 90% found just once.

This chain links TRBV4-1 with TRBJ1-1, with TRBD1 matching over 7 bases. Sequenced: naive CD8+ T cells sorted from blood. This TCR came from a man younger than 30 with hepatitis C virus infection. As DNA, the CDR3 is TGCGCCAGCAGCCAAGAGGACCGGGACAGTTACTTGAACACTGAAGCTTTCTTT. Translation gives CASSQEDRDSYLNTEAFF.